Presented here are 5 T cell receptor beta chains from one specimen sequenced in a study of blood T cell repertoires in COVID-19. The assay was immunoSEQ multiplex PCR, and TCRdb's table has in-frame clones only and misses some. This table holds roughly 70,000 clones, about 88% found once. Input material: peripheral blood. The receptors originated from a man aged 50-60 years with acute or convalescent COVID-19.

V is TRBV6-5 and J is TRBJ1-5; 10 bases fit TRBD1. Per germline, CDR1 MNHEY and CDR2 SVGAGI. The junction had 5 bases not matched to a gene; V was cut back by 7 bases and J by 5 bases. The CDR3 runs to 14 residues. The CDR3 sequence: CASTPTGGDQPQHF. CDR3 in DNA: TGTGCCAGCACTCCGACAGGGGGCGATCAGCCCCAGCATTTT.

The V and J genes are TRBV27 and TRBJ1-5, with 8 bases aligning to TRBD1. Trimming took 6 bases from V and 5 from J; bases not matched to a gene: 6. This CDR3 contains 14 residues. The V gene's germline CDR1 is MNHEY and CDR2 SMNVEV (reference sequence). This chain's CDR3 is CASRDSDRDQPQHF. CDR3 coding DNA: TGTGCCAGCAGAGACTCGGACAGGGATCAGCCCCAGCATTTT.

This clone showed up just once. The J gene is TRBJ2-1, the V gene TRBV4-2, with 8 bases matching TRBD2. The CDR3 runs 15 residues. Germline V CDR1 and CDR2: LGHNA, YNFKEQ. The trim removed 1 base at V and 8 bases at J, leaving 7 bases unmatched. The CDR3 DNA follows: TGTGCCAGCAGCCAAGCCGGGACTAGTGTTGATGAGCAGTTCTTC. It codes for CASSQAGTSVDEQFF.

The chain has TRBV19 and TRBJ2-7; 7 bases map to TRBD2. Germline V gives CDR1 LNHDA, CDR2 SQIVND (reference sequence). The CDR3 is 15 residues long. V dropped 11 bases and J dropped 1; count of bases not matched to a gene: 14. The CDR3 DNA reads TGTGCCTCGTCGTTGGGCGGGAGAGCGTCCTACGAGCAGTACTTC. Residues: CASSLGGRASYEQYF.

This clone was seen just once. V usage is TRBV6-5 and J usage is TRBJ2-1, with TRBD2 identical over 9 bases. The junction had 9 bases not matched to a gene; V was cut back by 3 bases and J by 6 bases. The CDR3 covers 16 residues. The germline V gene has CDR1 MNHEY and CDR2 SVGAGI. The CDR3 protein is CASSYWTSAIVNEQFF. The CDR3 nucleotides are TGTGCCAGCAGTTATTGGACTAGCGCGATCGTCAATGAGCAGTTCTTC.